Sequencing of this TCR beta chain was carried out in a study of blood T cell repertoires in COVID-19. The CDR3 extends over 11 amino acids. The V gene lost 6 bases and the J gene lost 9 bases, with 9 bases spanning the gap. Looked up from germline, CDR1 is MNHNY and CDR2 is SVGAGI (reference sequence). Patients in Seattle were enrolled during active infection, then followed longitudinally. Only in-frame clones appear in the TCRdb table, and some are missing; sequencing was by immunoSEQ multiplex PCR. The sample lists about 230,000 clones; over 80% were seen once. The clonotype comes from a woman between 25 and 40 years old with COVID-19, enrolled during active disease. Specimen: peripheral blood. This chain connects TRBV6-6 to TRBJ2-1; no clear D gene. The CDR3: CASSHSIEQFF. CDR3 sequence (DNA): TGTGCCAGCAGCCACAGTATTGAGCAGTTCTTC.